This T cell receptor beta chain was sequenced for a study of blood T cell repertoires in COVID-19. The CDR3 loop spans 16 amino acids. Trimming left V 3 bases short and J 7 bases short, with 16 bases between. CDR1 and CDR2 (germline): KGHSH, LQKENI. In the source study's methods: Nucleated cell number was recorded as an estimate derived from reference gene primer amplification. Profiled with immunoSEQ multiplex PCR; TCRdb holds only in-frame clones, not every one. V, J and clone size were drawn from that table, and D and trimming were deduced from the DNA. The table has 95,000 to 100,000 clones, about 87% seen once.

The sequence was collected from a human donor with COVID-19, enrolled during active disease. The donor label of this sample is uncertain. The rearrangement joins TRBV18 to TRBJ1-6, with TRBD1 as a possible D gene (5 bases). Sequences were obtained from peripheral blood. The CDR3 nucleotides read TGTGCCAGCTCACCTTCGGGTCAGGGTTCGAATTCACCCCTCCACTTT. It translates to CASSPSGQGSNSPLHF.